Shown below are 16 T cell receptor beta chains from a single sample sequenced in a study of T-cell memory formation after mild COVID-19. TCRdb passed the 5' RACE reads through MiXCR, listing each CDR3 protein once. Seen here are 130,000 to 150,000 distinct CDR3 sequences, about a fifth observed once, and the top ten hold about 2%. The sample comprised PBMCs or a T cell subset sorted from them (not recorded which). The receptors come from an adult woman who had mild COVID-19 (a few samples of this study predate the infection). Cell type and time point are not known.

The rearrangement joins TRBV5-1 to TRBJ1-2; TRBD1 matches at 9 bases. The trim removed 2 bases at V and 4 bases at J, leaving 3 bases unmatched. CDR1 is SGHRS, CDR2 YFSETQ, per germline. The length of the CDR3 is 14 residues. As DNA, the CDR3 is TGCGCCAGCAGCTTCTCGGGACAGGGCTATGGCTACACCTTC. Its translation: CASSFSGQGYGYTF. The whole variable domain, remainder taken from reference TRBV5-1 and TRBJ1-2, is KAGVTQTPRYLIKTRGQQVTLSCSPISGHRSVSWYQQTPGQGLQFLFEYFSETQRNKGNFPGRFSGRQFSNSRSEMNVSTLELGDSALYLCASSFSGQGYGYTFGSGTRLTVV.

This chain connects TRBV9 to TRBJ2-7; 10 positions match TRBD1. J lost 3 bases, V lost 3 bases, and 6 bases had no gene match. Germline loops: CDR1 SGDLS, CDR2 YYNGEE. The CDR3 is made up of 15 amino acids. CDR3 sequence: CASSERDRGFYEQYF. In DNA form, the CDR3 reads TGTGCCAGCAGCGAGCGGGACAGGGGATTCTACGAGCAGTACTTC.

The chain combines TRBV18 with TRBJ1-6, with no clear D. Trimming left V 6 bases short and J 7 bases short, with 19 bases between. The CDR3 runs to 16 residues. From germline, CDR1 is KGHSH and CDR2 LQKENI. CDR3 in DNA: TGTGCCAGCTCCCCCGGCGGGTCCCCGTCCAATTCACCCCTCCACTTT. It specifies CASSPGGSPSNSPLHF.

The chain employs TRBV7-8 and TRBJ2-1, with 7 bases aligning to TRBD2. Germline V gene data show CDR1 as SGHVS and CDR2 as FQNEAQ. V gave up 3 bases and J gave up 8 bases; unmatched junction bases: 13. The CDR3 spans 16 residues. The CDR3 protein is CASSLRGPGGRDEQFF. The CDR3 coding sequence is TGTGCCAGCAGCTTGCGGGGACCGGGGGGACGCGATGAGCAGTTCTTC.

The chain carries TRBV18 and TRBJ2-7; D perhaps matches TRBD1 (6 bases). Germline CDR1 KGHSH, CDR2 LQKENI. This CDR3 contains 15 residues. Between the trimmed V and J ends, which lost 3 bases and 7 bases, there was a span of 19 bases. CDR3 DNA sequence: TGTGCCAGCTCACCCTTAGGGGACATGACTTCTGAGCAGTACTTC. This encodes CASSPLGDMTSEQYF.

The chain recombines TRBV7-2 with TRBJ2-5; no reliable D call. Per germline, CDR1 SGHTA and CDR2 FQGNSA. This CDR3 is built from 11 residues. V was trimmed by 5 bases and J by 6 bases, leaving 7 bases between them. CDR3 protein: CASSDLQTQYF. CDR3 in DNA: TGTGCCAGCAGCGACCTCCAGACCCAGTACTTC.

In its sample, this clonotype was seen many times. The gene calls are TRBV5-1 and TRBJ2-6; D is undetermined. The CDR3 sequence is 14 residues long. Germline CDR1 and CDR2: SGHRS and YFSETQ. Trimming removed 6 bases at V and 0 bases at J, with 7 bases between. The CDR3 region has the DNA TGCGCCAGCAAATCTAACTCTGGGGCCAACGTCCTGACTTTC. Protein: CASKSNSGANVLTF.

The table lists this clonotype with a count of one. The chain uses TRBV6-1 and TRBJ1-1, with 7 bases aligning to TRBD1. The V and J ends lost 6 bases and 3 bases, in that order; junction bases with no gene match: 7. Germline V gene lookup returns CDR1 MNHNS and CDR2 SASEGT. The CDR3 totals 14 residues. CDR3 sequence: CASRKGGRDTEAFF. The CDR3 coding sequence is TGTGCCAGCAGGAAAGGGGGCCGGGACACTGAAGCTTTCTTT.

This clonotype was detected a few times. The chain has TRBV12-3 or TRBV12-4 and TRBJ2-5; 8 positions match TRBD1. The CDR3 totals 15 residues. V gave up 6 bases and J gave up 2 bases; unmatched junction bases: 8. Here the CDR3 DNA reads TGTGCCAGCAGCCCAGGACAGGGCACTCAAGAGACCCAGTACTTC. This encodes CASSPGQGTQETQYF.

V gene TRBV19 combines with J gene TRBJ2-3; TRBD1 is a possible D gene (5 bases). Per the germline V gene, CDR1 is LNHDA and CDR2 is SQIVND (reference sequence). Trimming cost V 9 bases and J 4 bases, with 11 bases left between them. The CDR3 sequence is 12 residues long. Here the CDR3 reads CASGDRPDTQYF. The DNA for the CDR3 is TGTGCCAGCGGCGACAGACCAGATACGCAGTATTTT. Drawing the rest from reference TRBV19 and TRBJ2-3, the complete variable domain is DGGITQSPKYLFRKEGQNVTLSCEQNLNHDAMYWYRQDPGQGLRLIYYSQIVNDFQKGDIAEGYSVSREKKESFPLTVTSAQKNPTAFYLCASGDRPDTQYFGPGTRLTVL.

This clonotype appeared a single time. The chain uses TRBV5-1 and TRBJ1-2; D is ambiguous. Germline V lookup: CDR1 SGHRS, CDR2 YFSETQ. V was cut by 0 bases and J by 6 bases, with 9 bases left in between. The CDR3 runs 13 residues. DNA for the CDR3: TGCGCCAGCAGCTTGGAAGGGTGGGATGGCTACACCTTC. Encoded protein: CASSLEGWDGYTF.

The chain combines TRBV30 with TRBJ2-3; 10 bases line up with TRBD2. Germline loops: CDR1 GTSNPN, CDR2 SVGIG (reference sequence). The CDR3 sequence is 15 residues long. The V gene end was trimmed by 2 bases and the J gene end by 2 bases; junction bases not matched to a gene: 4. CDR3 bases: TGTGCCTGGAGTCGGCTAGCGGGAGTCACAGATACGCAGTATTTT. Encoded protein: CAWSRLAGVTDTQYF.

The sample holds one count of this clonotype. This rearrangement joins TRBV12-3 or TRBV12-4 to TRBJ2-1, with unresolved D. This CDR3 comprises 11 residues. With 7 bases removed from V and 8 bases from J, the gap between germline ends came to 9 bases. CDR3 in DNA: TGTGCCAGCACCCTTGCCTATGAGCAGTTCTTC. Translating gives CASTLAYEQFF.

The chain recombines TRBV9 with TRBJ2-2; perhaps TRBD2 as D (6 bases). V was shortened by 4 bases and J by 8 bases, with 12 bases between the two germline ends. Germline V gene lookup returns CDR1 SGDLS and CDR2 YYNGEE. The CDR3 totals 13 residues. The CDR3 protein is CASSPSTSGELFF. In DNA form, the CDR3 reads TGTGCCAGCAGCCCGTCGACTAGTGGGGAGCTGTTTTTT. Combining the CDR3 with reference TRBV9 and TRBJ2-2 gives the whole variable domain DSGVTQTPKHLITATGQRVTLRCSPRSGDLSVYWYQQSLDQGLQFLIQYYNGEERAKGNILERFSAQQFPDLHSELNLSSLELGDSALYFCASSPSTSGELFFGEGSRLTVL.

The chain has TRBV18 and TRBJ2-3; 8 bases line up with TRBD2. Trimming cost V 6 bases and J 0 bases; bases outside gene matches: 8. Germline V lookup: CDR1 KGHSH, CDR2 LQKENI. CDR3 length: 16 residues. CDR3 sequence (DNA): TGTGCCAGCTCGCCTCTAGCGGGCGCTAGCACAGATACGCAGTATTTT. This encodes CASSPLAGASTDTQYF.

The DNA for the CDR3 is TGTGCCAGCAGCCAGGGGGTTAGCCCGACCCTAGGGGTGGCCCAGTACTTC. As protein: CASSQGVSPTLGVAQYF. The chain is built from TRBV4-2 and TRBJ2-5; the D call may be TRBD1 or TRBD2 (5 bases each). The CDR3 is 17 residues long. CDR1 and CDR2 from the germline V gene are LGHNA and YNFKEQ. With 3 bases removed from V and 9 bases from J, the gap between germline ends came to 26 bases.